This T cell receptor (beta chain) was sequenced during a study of T cells in Graves' hyperthyroidism and ophthalmopathy. V was pared by 4 bases and J by 7 bases, with 11 bases of the junction left unmatched. The germline V gene encodes CDR1 SQVTM and CDR2 ANQGSEA. This CDR3 comprises 15 residues. It was RNA transcripts that yielded the amplified TCR beta CDR3 regions. An initial round of RT-PCR targeting the TCR CDR3 relied on the HTBI primer set. TCRdb independently ran MiXCR on the multiplex PCR reads; one entry per CDR3 protein. This table has around 480,000 distinct CDR3 sequences, over 13% appearing once. The hyperthyroidism was newly diagnosed and had lasted under 2 months; the patients were aged 18 to 65. Notes on the study in general: In blood, most of the thyroid clonotypes expanded above 0.001 were also present.

This clonotype appeared a few times. Its cognate antigen is unknown. The rearrangement uses TRBV29-1 and TRBJ2-1; TRBD2 agrees at 9 bases. The receptor was derived from a woman between 18 and 29 years old with Graves' hyperthyroidism. The sample consisted of blood. CDR3 sequence reads: CSVVRYASGKNEQFF. In DNA form, the CDR3 reads TGCAGCGTTGTGAGATATGCTAGCGGGAAAAATGAGCAGTTCTTC.